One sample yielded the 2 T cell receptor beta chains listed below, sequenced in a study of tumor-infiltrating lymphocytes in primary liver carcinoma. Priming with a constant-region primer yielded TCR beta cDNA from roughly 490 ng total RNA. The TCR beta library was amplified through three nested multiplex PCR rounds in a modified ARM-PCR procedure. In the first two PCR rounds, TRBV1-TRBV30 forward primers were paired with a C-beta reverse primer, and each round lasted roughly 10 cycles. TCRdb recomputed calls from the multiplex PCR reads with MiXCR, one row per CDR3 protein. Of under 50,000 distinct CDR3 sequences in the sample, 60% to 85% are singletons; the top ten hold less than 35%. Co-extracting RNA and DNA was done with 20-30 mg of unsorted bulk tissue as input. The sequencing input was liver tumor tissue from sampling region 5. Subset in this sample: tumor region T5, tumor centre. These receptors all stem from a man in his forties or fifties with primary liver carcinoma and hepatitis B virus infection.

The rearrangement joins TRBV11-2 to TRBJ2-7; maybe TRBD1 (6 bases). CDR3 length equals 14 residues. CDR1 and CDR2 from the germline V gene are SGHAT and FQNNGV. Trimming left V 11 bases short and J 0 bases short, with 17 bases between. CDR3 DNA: TGTGCCTTTAAACCGGGACATAGCTCCTACGAGCAGTACTTC. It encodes CAFKPGHSSYEQYF.

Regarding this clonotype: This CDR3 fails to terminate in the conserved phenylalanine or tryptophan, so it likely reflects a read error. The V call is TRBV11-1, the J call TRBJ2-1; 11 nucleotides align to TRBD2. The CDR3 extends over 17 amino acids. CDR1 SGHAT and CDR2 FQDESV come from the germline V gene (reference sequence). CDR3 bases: TGTACCAGCAGCCTGGAACTAGCGGGAGAAGTTGACAAAGAGCAGTTCTCC. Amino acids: CTSSLELAGEVDKEQFS.